The 12 T cell receptor beta chains reported below all come from one sample, sequenced in a study of Tregs in tolerant kidney transplant recipients. Related graft donors supplied nonmyeloablative bone marrow transplants, and mixed chimerism was transient. Sequencing used immunoSEQ multiplex PCR; TCRdb keeps in-frame clones, though not all of them. Reported are about 6,300 clones; the ten largest clones contain 6.1%. This material consisted of CD4+ T cells from blood (PBMCs), taken 6 months after the transplant. The receptors here all came from a human patient who received a combined kidney and bone marrow transplant. Some T cells here may be from the graft donor.

This clone is called medium-sized based on its frequency. The missing CDR3 end, 3 residues past where the read stops, is filled in from the germline J gene. The gene calls are TRBV6-2 or TRBV6-3 and TRBJ1-1, with a tentative D call TRBD1 (6 bases). The CDR3 is made up of 17 amino acids. Per the germline V gene, CDR1 is MNHEY and CDR2 is SVGEGT. V was clipped by 8 bases and J by 0 bases, with 22 bases between them. CDR3 DNA (partial): TGTGCCAGCCGCTCCGCTACAGGGAGATCGGTGAACACTGAA. Protein product: CASRSATGRSVNTE. The full CDR3 reads CASRSATGRSVNTEAFF.

On this clone: The observed sequence ends 3 residues before the CDR3 terminus, with the missing tail filled in from the germline J gene. The chain joins TRBV28 to TRBJ2-7; 12 bases line up with TRBD2. Germline CDR1 MDHEN, CDR2 SYDVKM. The CDR3 consists of 16 residues. After removal of 5 bases from V and 4 bases from J, the junction contained 9 bases not matched to a gene. The covered CDR3 bases are TGTGCCAGCAGTGCCCTAACTAGCGGGAGGCTATACGAG. Translated: CASSALTSGRLYE. The full-length CDR3 reads as CASSALTSGRLYEQYF.

Remarks on this clone: The CDR3 extends 3 residues past the end of the read, so its final part is completed from the germline J gene. The chain links TRBV4-1 to TRBJ2-1; 9 bases map to TRBD1. Per the germline V gene, CDR1 is MGHRA and CDR2 is YSYEKL. Trimming took 3 bases from V and 7 from J; bases not matched to a gene: 7. The CDR3 loop spans 15 amino acids. This chain's CDR3 is CASSQDGTGLNEQFF. The covered CDR3 bases are TGCGCCAGCAGCCAGGATGGGACAGGGTTAAATGAG.

As concerns this clone: The read terminates 3 residues ahead of where the CDR3 ends, so the germline J gene completes it. V usage is TRBV5-4 and J usage is TRBJ2-5; 8 bases align to TRBD2. J gave up 4 bases and V 0 bases, and 8 bases lay outside the gene matches. The CDR3 consists of 16 residues. From germline, CDR1 is SGHNT and CDR2 YYREEE (reference sequence). CDR3 DNA (partial): TGTGCCAGCAGCTTGGTACCAGCGGGAGAGGTAGAGACC. Encoded protein: CASSLVPAGEVET. From start to end, the CDR3 is CASSLVPAGEVETQYF.

Of note for this clone: The read terminates 3 residues ahead of where the CDR3 ends, so the germline J gene completes it. This chain links TRBV19 with TRBJ1-1, with D possibly matching TRBD1 (6 bases). CDR1 and CDR2 from the germline V gene are LNHDA and SQIVND (reference sequence). The CDR3 loop spans 15 amino acids. Trimming shortened V by 4 bases and J by 7 bases, and 19 bases separated the two germline ends. CDR3 in amino acids: CASSRRKGVGFEAFF. CDR3 DNA, as far as it was read: TGTGCCAGTAGTAGACGCAAGGGGGTTGGATTTGAA.

Concerning this clone: The read ends 3 residues early relative to the CDR3; the germline J gene fills the gap. This chain uses TRBV19 with TRBJ1-2; 12 positions agree with TRBD1. CDR3 length equals 16 residues. CDR1 and CDR2 (germline): LNHDA, SQIVND (reference sequence). V trimming: 4 bases; J trimming: 6 bases; junction bases outside the gene matches: 9. The CDR3: CASSTHPGTGGNGYTF. CDR3 DNA, as far as it was read: TGTGCCAGTAGTACTCACCCTGGGACAGGGGGCAATGGC.

As regards this clone: The DNA ends 3 residues before the CDR3 does, and the rest of the CDR3 is filled in from the germline J gene. The chain carries TRBV28 and TRBJ2-7; 9 positions match TRBD1. The CDR3 totals 14 residues. V lost 10 bases and J lost 3; bases outside the gene matches: 10. Germline V gives CDR1 MDHEN, CDR2 SYDVKM. The CDR3 loop is CAIRGNRGHYEQYF. CDR3 DNA, as far as it was read: TGTGCCATCAGGGGTAACAGGGGGCACTACGAG.

Concerning this clone: The CDR3 is cut off 3 residues early in the read; its end comes from the germline J gene. This chain joins TRBV4-2 and TRBJ2-2; 9 nucleotides agree with TRBD1. Per germline, CDR1 LGHNA and CDR2 YNFKEQ. The CDR3 consists of 16 residues. V lost 3 bases to trimming and J lost 4 bases; unmatched junction nucleotides: 6. The CDR3 sequence: CASSQGTGWATGELFF. CDR3 bases read: TGTGCCAGCAGCCAGGGGACAGGGTGGGCCACCGGGGAG.

Frequency places this clone as medium-sized. Read sequence stops 3 residues before the CDR3 end, and the germline J gene provides the missing end. The chain employs TRBV20-1 and TRBJ2-7; D is possibly TRBD1 (6 bases). Germline V gene sequence: CDR1 DFQATT, CDR2 SNEGSKA (reference sequence). Trimming cost V 6 bases and J 3 bases, with 21 bases left between them. The CDR3 length is 15 residues. The DNA read from the CDR3 is TGCAGTGCAAAGACAGGTGGGGCAAGCTTCTACGAG. This gives the protein CSAKTGGASFYE. The CDR3 in its entirety is CSAKTGGASFYEQYF.

The CDR3 region is CASSELAGVDIQYF. Partial CDR3 DNA: TGTGCCAGCAGTGAACTAGCGGGAGTGGACATT. This chain joins TRBV6-1 and TRBJ2-4; TRBD2 matches at 10 bases. The read ends 3 residues shy of where the CDR3 ends; the end is completed using the germline J gene. Germline loops: CDR1 MNHNS, CDR2 SASEGT. The CDR3 sequence is 14 residues long. The ends lost 2 bases at V and 8 bases at J; junction bases unmatched: 3.

In the case of this clone: The read ends 3 residues early relative to the CDR3; the germline J gene fills the gap. The rearrangement uses TRBV30 and TRBJ1-2; 8 bases align to TRBD1. The germline V gene has CDR1 GTSNPN and CDR2 SVGIG (reference sequence). The CDR3 consists of 15 residues. The CDR3: CAWRRLDREVGGYTF. The part of the CDR3 DNA that was read is TGTGCCTGGAGACGACTGGACAGGGAAGTAGGGGGC. The complete variable domain, with remaining parts taken from reference TRBV30 and TRBJ1-2, reads SQTIHQWPATLVQPVGSPLSLECTVEGTSNPNLYWYRQAAGRGLQLLFYSVGIGQISSEVPQNLSASRPQDRQFILSSKKLLLSDSGFYLCAWRRLDREVGGYTFGSGTRLTVV.

Notes on this clone: The read falls 3 residues short of the CDR3 end, and the missing part is taken from the germline J gene. This chain links TRBV28 with TRBJ2-7; 7 bases agree with TRBD1. CDR3 length equals 19 residues. Germline CDR1 is MDHEN and CDR2 is SYDVKM. V lost 5 bases and J lost 2; bases outside the gene matches: 21. CDR3 protein: CASSPGTDLRYAVPYEQYF. CDR3 DNA (partial): TGTGCCAGCAGTCCGGGGACAGATTTACGCTACGCGGTACCCTACGAG.